This T cell receptor (beta chain) derives from a study of cytotoxic CD8 clonotypes in ibrutinib-treated CLL. About the research overall: The patients, over ten relapsed/refractory and more than 14 treatment-naive, included about 17 who were IGHV unmutated. Recorded responses included 25 or so partial and 2 complete; following median roughly 74 months, 14 stayed remitted and roughly 12 progressed. Findings and caveats of the study: Exceeding age-matched healthy donors, baseline clonality also tracked the counts of circulating CD8+ T cells. Clonality went higher at ibrutinib response and then dropped back toward baseline at progression.

Concerning this clone: The antigen remains undetermined.

Some clones are missing from TCRdb's copy, which holds only in-frame ones; the method was immunoSEQ multiplex PCR. The profile shows roughly 150,000 clones, 81% of them singletons. This TCR derives from a human donor with chronic lymphocytic leukemia. The sequenced sample was PBMCs, obtained after 12 months of ibrutinib treatment.

The chain's CDR3 is CASSYARGGRTEKLFF. The CDR3, as DNA: TGTGCCAGCAGCTATGCAAGAGGGGGGCGAACTGAAAAACTGTTTTTT. This chain connects TRBV27 to TRBJ1-4, with D possibly matching TRBD1 (6 bases). Germline CDR1 is MNHEY and CDR2 is SMNVEV (reference sequence). The ends were cut back, 6 bases at V and 7 bases at J, with 21 bases in the middle. The CDR3 is made up of 16 amino acids.